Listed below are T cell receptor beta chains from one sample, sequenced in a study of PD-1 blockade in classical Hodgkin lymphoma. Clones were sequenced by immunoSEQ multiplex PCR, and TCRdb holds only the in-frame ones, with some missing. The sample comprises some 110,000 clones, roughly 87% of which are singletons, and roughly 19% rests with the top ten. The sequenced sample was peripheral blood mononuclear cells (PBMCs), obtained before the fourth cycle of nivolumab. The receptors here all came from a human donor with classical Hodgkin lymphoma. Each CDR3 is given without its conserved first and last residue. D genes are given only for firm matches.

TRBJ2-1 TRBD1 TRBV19 ASHLRDGQAGEQF
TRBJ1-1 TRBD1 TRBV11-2 ASSLPQDRGRNTEAF
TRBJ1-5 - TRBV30 AWSVFSKYSNQPQH
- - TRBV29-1 SAASGVYEQY
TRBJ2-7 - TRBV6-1 ASSEVSYEQY
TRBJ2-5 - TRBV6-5 ASTPGSVPETQY
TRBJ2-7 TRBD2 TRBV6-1 ASSEREQYEQY
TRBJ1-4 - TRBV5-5 ATSRGEINEKLF
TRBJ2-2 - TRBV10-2 ASSAAWGNTGELF
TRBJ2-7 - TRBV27 ASSLFRSYEQY
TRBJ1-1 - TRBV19 ASRGFWLGTEAF
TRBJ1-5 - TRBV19 ASSLYSYSNQPQH
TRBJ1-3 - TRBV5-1 ASQADGSSGNTIY
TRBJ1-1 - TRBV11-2 ASSLVMGPPLAF
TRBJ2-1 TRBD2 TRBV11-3 ASSLGREAPYNEQF
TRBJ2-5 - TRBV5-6 ASSLRQTQY
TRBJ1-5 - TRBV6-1 ASSALVGRNNQPQH
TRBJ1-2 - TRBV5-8 ASSLVEAPYGYT
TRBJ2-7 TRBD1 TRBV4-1 ASSQPGTGNHEQY
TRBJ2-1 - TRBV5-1 ASSLNGRGHGDEQF
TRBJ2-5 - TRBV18 ASSKETQY
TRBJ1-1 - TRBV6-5 ASRTWGSGDTEAF
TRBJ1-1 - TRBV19 ASSYDLNTEAF
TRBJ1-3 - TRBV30 AWTLVRGSGNTIY
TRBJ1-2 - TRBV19 ASSIYPNDGYT
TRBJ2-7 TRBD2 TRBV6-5 ASSYSTSRSYEQY
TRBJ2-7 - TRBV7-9 ASVQLEGPYEQY
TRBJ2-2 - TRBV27 ASRRDNRENTGELF
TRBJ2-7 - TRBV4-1 ASSQEIRDSYEQY
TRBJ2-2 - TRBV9 ASTRDKANTGELF
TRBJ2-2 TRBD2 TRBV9 ASSVEVAGVVGELF
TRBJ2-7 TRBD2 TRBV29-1 SVEASSGSSYEQY
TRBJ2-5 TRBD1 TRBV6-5 ASSPGGPLPQY
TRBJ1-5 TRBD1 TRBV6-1 ASSEVGQGAQPQH
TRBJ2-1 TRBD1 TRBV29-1 SDARQGNEQF
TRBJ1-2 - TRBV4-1 ASSQENGRNYGYT